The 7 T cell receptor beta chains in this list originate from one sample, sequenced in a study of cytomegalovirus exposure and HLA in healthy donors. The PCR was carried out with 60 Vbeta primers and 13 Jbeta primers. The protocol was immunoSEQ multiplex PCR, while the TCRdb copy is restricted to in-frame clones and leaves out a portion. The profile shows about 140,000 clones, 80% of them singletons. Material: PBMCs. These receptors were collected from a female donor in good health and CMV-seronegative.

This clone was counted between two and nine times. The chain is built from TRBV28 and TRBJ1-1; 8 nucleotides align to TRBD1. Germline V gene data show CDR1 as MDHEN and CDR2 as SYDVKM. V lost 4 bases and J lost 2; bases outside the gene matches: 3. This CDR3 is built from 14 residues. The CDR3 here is CASSWGQANTEAFF. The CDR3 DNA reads TGTGCCAGCAGTTGGGGACAGGCAAACACTGAAGCTTTCTTT.

CDR3 amino acids: CASSSLSAGNTIYF. The CDR3 nucleotides are TGTGCCAGCAGTTCGCTCAGTGCTGGAAACACCATATATTTT. The chain is built from TRBV6-5 and TRBJ1-3, with D unresolved. Looked up from germline, CDR1 is MNHEY and CDR2 is SVGAGI. V lost 4 bases and J 2 bases, leaving 9 bases between the germline ends. CDR3 length equals 14 residues.

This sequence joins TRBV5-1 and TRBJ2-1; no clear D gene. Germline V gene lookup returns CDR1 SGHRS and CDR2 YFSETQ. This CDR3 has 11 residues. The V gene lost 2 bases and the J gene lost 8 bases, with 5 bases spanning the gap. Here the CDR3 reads CASSLTDEQFF. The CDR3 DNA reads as TGCGCCAGCAGCTTAACGGATGAGCAGTTCTTC.

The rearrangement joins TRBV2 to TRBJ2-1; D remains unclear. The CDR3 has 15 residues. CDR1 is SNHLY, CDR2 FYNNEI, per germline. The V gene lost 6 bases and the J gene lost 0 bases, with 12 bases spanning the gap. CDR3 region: CASRIPYSSYNEQFF. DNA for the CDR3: TGTGCCAGCAGAATTCCCTATAGCTCCTACAATGAGCAGTTCTTC.

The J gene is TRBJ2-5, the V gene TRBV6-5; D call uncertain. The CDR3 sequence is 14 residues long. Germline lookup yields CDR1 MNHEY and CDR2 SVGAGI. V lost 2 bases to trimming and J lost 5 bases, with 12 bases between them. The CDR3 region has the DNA TGTGCCAGCAGTTACAATACCTACGGGGAGACCCAGTACTTC. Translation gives CASSYNTYGETQYF.

The CDR3 DNA sequence: TGTGCCAGCAGCTTGCTGCTAGCGGGAGAAGGGGATGAGCAGTTCTTC. As protein: CASSLLLAGEGDEQFF. The chain links TRBV5-6 to TRBJ2-1; 10 nucleotides agree with TRBD2. Trimming took 1 base from V and 8 from J; bases not matched to a gene: 9. This CDR3 comprises 16 residues. From germline, CDR1 is SGHDT and CDR2 YYEEEE.

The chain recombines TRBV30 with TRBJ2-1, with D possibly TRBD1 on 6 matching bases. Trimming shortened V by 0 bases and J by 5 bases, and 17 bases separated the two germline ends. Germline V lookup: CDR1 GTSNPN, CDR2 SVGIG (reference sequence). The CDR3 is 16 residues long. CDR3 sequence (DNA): TGTGCCTGGAGTGTGGATGCAGGGGTTTGGAACAATGAGCAGTTCTTC. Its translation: CAWSVDAGVWNNEQFF.